The 16 T cell receptor beta chains given below trace back to one sample, sequenced in a study of T-cell reconstitution after alpha-beta-depleted transplantation in children. The TCRbeta library was prepared with unique molecular identifiers. TCRdb re-derived calls from the PCR reads in MiXCR, one entry per CDR3 protein. The sample shows fewer than 1 million distinct CDR3 sequences, roughly 15% of them seen only once. This material consisted of PBMCs, mostly from graft donor cells, taken 360 days after TCRalphabeta/CD19-depleted stem cell transplant. These receptor sequences come from a male patient aged 10 to 17 who had a stem cell transplant for acute lymphoblastic leukemia, so the T cells may come from the graft donor.

This chain links TRBV27 with TRBJ2-7, with 8 positions matching TRBD1. The CDR3 spans 14 residues. Germline V gene data show CDR1 as MNHEY and CDR2 as SMNVEV (reference sequence). V lost 5 bases, J lost 4 bases, and 7 bases stayed unmatched. The CDR3 DNA follows: TGTGCCAGCAGTCATGGGACAGGAGGGTACGAGCAGTACTTC. Protein sequence: CASSHGTGGYEQYF.

The chain carries TRBV9 and TRBJ2-3; 10 nucleotides line up with TRBD2. The germline V gene has CDR1 SGDLS and CDR2 YYNGEE. V trimming: 3 bases; J trimming: 4 bases; junction bases outside the gene matches: 8. This CDR3 contains 16 residues. CDR3 amino acids: CASSAPFLAGADTQYF. CDR3 nucleotide sequence: TGTGCCAGCAGCGCCCCTTTCCTAGCGGGGGCAGATACGCAGTATTTT. The variable domain in full, with the rest retrieved from reference TRBV9 and TRBJ2-3, is DSGVTQTPKHLITATGQRVTLRCSPRSGDLSVYWYQQSLDQGLQFLIQYYNGEERAKGNILERFSAQQFPDLHSELNLSSLELGDSALYFCASSAPFLAGADTQYFGPGTRLTVL.

In this sample, this clonotype turned up a few times. The chain couples TRBV27 to TRBJ2-7, with D perhaps matching TRBD1 (5 bases). This CDR3 is 15 amino acids long. CDR1 MNHEY and CDR2 SMNVEV come from the germline V gene (reference sequence). The V and J ends lost 3 bases and 0 bases respectively, with 12 bases between them. In DNA form, the CDR3 reads TGTGCCAGCAGTTTGGGAAAGGGGCTCTCCTACGAGCAGTACTTC. This codes for CASSLGKGLSYEQYF.

This clonotype was detected only a few times. The chain employs TRBV5-1 and TRBJ1-2; 11 bases agree with TRBD1. This CDR3 region has 14 residues. Germline V gene lookup returns CDR1 SGHRS and CDR2 YFSETQ. J lost 7 bases, V lost 3 bases, and 5 bases had no gene match. The CDR3 protein is CASSSRTGGGGYTF. The CDR3 nucleotides read TGCGCCAGCAGCTCCAGGACAGGGGGCGGTGGCTACACCTTC.

This clonotype was counted only a few times. The V gene is TRBV5-1, the J gene TRBJ2-5; the D is unclear. The CDR3 has 13 residues. Deletions cut 5 bases from V and 2 bases from J, with 10 bases between. Looked up from germline, CDR1 is SGHRS and CDR2 is YFSETQ. The CDR3 here is CASRIGSQETQYF. The CDR3 DNA reads as TGCGCCAGCAGGATCGGCTCTCAAGAGACCCAGTACTTC. Looking up the rest from reference TRBV5-1 and TRBJ2-5 gives the full variable domain: KAGVTQTPRYLIKTRGQQVTLSCSPISGHRSVSWYQQTPGQGLQFLFEYFSETQRNKGNFPGRFSGRQFSNSRSEMNVSTLELGDSALYLCASRIGSQETQYFGPGTRLLVL.

The genes are TRBV28 and TRBJ2-3, with 10 bases aligning to TRBD2. CDR3 length equals 16 residues. Germline CDR1 and CDR2: MDHEN and SYDVKM. V lost 8 bases and J lost 4; bases outside the gene matches: 12. The CDR3 DNA follows: TGTGCCAGCCGGACTAGCGGAGGACCTGGACCAGATACGCAGTATTTT. Amino acids: CASRTSGGPGPDTQYF.

There are a few counts of this clonotype. The rearrangement joins TRBV6-6 to TRBJ2-1; the D gene is possibly TRBD2 (5 bases). CDR3 length: 12 residues. CDR1 is MNHNY, CDR2 SVGAGI, per germline (reference sequence). V was trimmed by 6 bases and J by 12 bases, leaving 15 bases between them. The CDR3 protein is CASSLLTITQFF. The CDR3 DNA reads as TGTGCCAGCAGCCTCCTGACTATTACGCAGTTCTTC.

V gene TRBV4-1 combines with J gene TRBJ2-4, with D possibly TRBD1 on 6 matching bases. V lost 1 base to trimming and J lost 1 base, with 17 bases between them. The CDR3 has 18 amino acids. Looked up from germline, CDR1 is MGHRA and CDR2 is YSYEKL. The DNA for the CDR3 is TGCGCCAGCAGCCAAGGGTTTGGGGGCCTCCTGGCCAAAAACATTCAGTACTTC. It encodes CASSQGFGGLLAKNIQYF.

The sample holds many counts of this clonotype. V and J are TRBV20-1 and TRBJ1-1; 8 positions agree with TRBD1. With V trimmed by 0 bases and J by 1 base, 10 bases remained unmatched. The germline gives CDR1 DFQATT, CDR2 SNEGSKA (reference sequence). The CDR3 length is 17 residues. The CDR3 nucleotides read TGCAGTGCTAGAGACTCGGACAGGGCCCTTTCGAACACTGAAGCTTTCTTT. This encodes CSARDSDRALSNTEAFF.

This sequence joins TRBV12-3 or TRBV12-4 and TRBJ2-7; maybe TRBD2 (6 bases). CDR3 length: 11 amino acids. V dropped 5 bases and J dropped 7 bases, with 9 bases sitting between them. This CDR3 reads CASSVLAEQYF. The CDR3 nucleotides read TGTGCCAGCAGTGTTCTAGCGGAGCAGTACTTC.

The chain couples TRBV7-8 to TRBJ2-2, with D possibly TRBD2 on 6 matching bases. This CDR3 is 16 amino acids long. Trimming cost V 7 bases and J 5 bases, with 20 bases left between them. Per germline, CDR1 SGHVS and CDR2 FQNEAQ. CDR3 residues: CASTGRGGLGTGELFF. CDR3 in DNA: TGTGCCAGCACAGGACGGGGAGGCCTAGGGACCGGGGAGCTGTTTTTT.

This clonotype has a handful of counts. The rearrangement links TRBV29-1 to TRBJ2-7, with D tentatively TRBD1 or TRBD2 (7 bases each). Trimming took 6 bases from V and 7 from J, leaving 25 bases between them. The germline V gene encodes CDR1 SQVTM and CDR2 ANQGSEA. The CDR3 spans 15 residues. For the CDR3, the DNA is TGCAGCGTGACAGGGCAAAAGAGCGGGATCCCTGAGCAGTACTTC. The encoded protein is CSVTGQKSGIPEQYF.

The chain employs TRBV29-1 and TRBJ2-1; 10 bases agree with TRBD1. V trimming: 7 bases; J trimming: 7 bases; junction bases outside the gene matches: 4. The CDR3 runs 12 residues. The germline V gene encodes CDR1 SQVTM and CDR2 ANQGSEA. The CDR3 loop reads CSAEDRGNEQFF. The CDR3 nucleotides read TGCAGCGCAGAGGACAGGGGGAATGAGCAGTTCTTC.

The chain couples TRBV4-2 to TRBJ2-2; tentative D call: TRBD1 (5 bases). Looked up from germline, CDR1 is LGHNA and CDR2 is YNFKEQ. The CDR3 is 15 residues long. Trimming left V 0 bases short and J 6 bases short, with 11 bases between. In nucleotides, the CDR3 is TGTGCCAGCAGCCAAGATTCTTTCAGGGCCGGGGAGCTGTTTTTT. It codes for CASSQDSFRAGELFF.

This clonotype has a handful of counts. This rearrangement joins TRBV20-1 to TRBJ1-3; D might be TRBD1 (6 bases). CDR1 DFQATT and CDR2 SNEGSKA come from the germline V gene (reference sequence). This CDR3 has 14 residues. The V gene lost 6 bases and the J gene lost 0 bases, with 12 bases spanning the gap. In DNA form, the CDR3 reads TGCAGTGCAAGGCGGGGGCCCTCTGGAAACACCATATATTTT. The encoded protein is CSARRGPSGNTIYF.

Many counts were recorded for this clonotype. The chain uses TRBV4-2 and TRBJ2-5; 8 nucleotides agree with TRBD2. The germline V gene has CDR1 LGHNA and CDR2 YNFKEQ. The CDR3 totals 16 residues. Trimming removed 4 bases from V and 2 bases from J; junction bases left unmatched: 9. The CDR3 DNA follows: TGTGCCAGCAGCCGAGGAGCGGGAGCCCTACAAGAGACCCAGTACTTC. Amino acids: CASSRGAGALQETQYF.